One sample yielded the 18 T cell receptor beta chains listed below, sequenced in a study of CD8 T cells in ankylosing spondylitis. TCRdb re-analysed the 5' RACE reads in MiXCR, keeping a single row per CDR3 protein. The data show some 130,000 distinct CDR3 sequences, 7% to 10% seen once. The specimen was blood, either unsorted or a sorted T cell fraction (not recorded which). These receptors originate from a male donor with ankylosing spondylitis or in good health (not recorded which).

This clonotype has a handful of counts. This rearrangement joins TRBV28 to TRBJ2-7, with TRBD1 matching 8 bases. Trimming removed 7 bases from V and 3 bases from J; junction bases left unmatched: 11. Germline V CDR1 and CDR2: MDHEN, SYDVKM. The CDR3 contains 15 residues. CDR3 nucleotide sequence: TGTGCCAGCAACGTCCCGGGACAGGATATCTACGAGCAGTACTTC. Translating gives CASNVPGQDIYEQYF.

The chain carries TRBV18 and TRBJ2-4, with D unclear. V was cut by 2 bases and J by 0 bases, with 8 bases left in between. Germline V gene lookup returns CDR1 KGHSH and CDR2 LQKENI. The CDR3 sequence is 15 residues long. The CDR3 DNA sequence: TGTGCCAGCTCACCAAGTGACATAGCCAAAAACATTCAGTACTTC. It is translated as CASSPSDIAKNIQYF.

This clonotype was seen repeatedly, ten times or more. The gene calls are TRBV5-1 and TRBJ1-1; D is unresolved. The length of the CDR3 is 14 residues. Deletions cut 0 bases from V and 4 bases from J, with 10 bases between. The germline CDR1 and CDR2 sequences are SGHRS and YFSETQ. CDR3 nucleotide sequence: TGCGCCAGCAGCTTGGTTTCGGTCGGCACTGAAGCTTTCTTT. It yields the protein CASSLVSVGTEAFF.

The V call is TRBV4-1, the J call TRBJ2-6; D remains unclear. Germline V gives CDR1 MGHRA, CDR2 YSYEKL. Trimming removed 2 bases at V and 2 bases at J, with 13 bases between. This CDR3 contains 17 residues. CDR3 sequence: CASSQLLGVAGANVLTF. DNA for the CDR3: TGCGCCAGCAGCCAATTATTGGGCGTTGCTGGGGCCAACGTCCTGACTTTC.

This clonotype has more than one count but fewer than ten. The gene calls are TRBV9 and TRBJ1-1; D not resolved. V gave up 0 bases and J gave up 2 bases, with 11 bases separating them. Germline-derived CDR1 and CDR2 are SGDLS and YYNGEE. This CDR3 is 15 amino acids long. The CDR3 sequence: CASSVGRGINTEAFF. The CDR3 coding sequence is TGTGCCAGCAGCGTAGGGAGAGGAATTAACACTGAAGCTTTCTTT.

The chain links TRBV25-1 to TRBJ2-5, with 10 nucleotides matching TRBD1. The V gene end was trimmed by 4 bases and the J gene end by 1 base; junction bases not matched to a gene: 6. The CDR3 extends over 16 amino acids. Germline CDR1 reads MGHDK; CDR2 reads SYGVNS. CDR3 bases: TGTGCCAGCAGTGGAGCCGGGACAGGGGTCCAAGAGACCCAGTACTTC. This translates into CASSGAGTGVQETQYF.

This clonotype was counted only a few times. This chain links TRBV18 with TRBJ1-1; 9 bases align to TRBD1. V lost 2 bases and J lost 8; bases outside the gene matches: 0. CDR3 length equals 12 residues. Germline loops: CDR1 KGHSH, CDR2 LQKENI. CDR3 sequence (DNA): TGTGCCAGCTCACCAGGACAGGGGGAAGCTTTCTTT. Translating gives CASSPGQGEAFF.

The rearrangement joins TRBV7-2 to TRBJ1-6, with unresolved D. Per the germline V gene, CDR1 is SGHTA and CDR2 is FQGNSA. Trimming cost V 3 bases and J 3 bases, with 12 bases left between them. The CDR3 length is 16 residues. CDR3 protein: CASSLGKEYYNSPLHF. CDR3 DNA: TGTGCCAGCAGCTTGGGGAAGGAATACTATAATTCACCCCTCCACTTT.

The chain carries TRBV14 and TRBJ2-1; 11 positions match TRBD2. V lost 3 bases to trimming and J lost 10 bases; unmatched junction nucleotides: 5. CDR3 length: 14 residues. The germline gives CDR1 SGHDN, CDR2 FVKESK. DNA for the CDR3: TGTGCCAGCAGCCATTCCGGGACTAGCGGAGAGCAGTTCTTC. Encoded protein: CASSHSGTSGEQFF.

At least ten counts were recorded for this clonotype. CDR3 in DNA: TGCAGCGCCCGAATGGGTCAGGGGGCGCGGGGCTACACCTTC. It yields the protein CSARMGQGARGYTF. This chain uses TRBV29-1 with TRBJ1-2; 8 bases are a match to TRBD1. Germline CDR1 SQVTM, CDR2 ANQGSEA. This CDR3 is 14 amino acids long. After removal of 7 bases from V and 8 bases from J, the junction contained 15 bases not matched to a gene.

This clonotype was recorded a few times. The rearrangement links TRBV2 to TRBJ2-5, with 13 bases that match TRBD2. CDR3 length: 16 residues. The J segment lost 1 base and the V segment lost 7 bases, leaving 6 bases of the junction unmatched. The germline V gene has CDR1 SNHLY and CDR2 FYNNEI. The DNA for the CDR3 is TGTGCCAGCAAATTCGGGACTAGCGGGGTCCAAGAGACCCAGTACTTC. Translated: CASKFGTSGVQETQYF. The complete variable domain, with remaining parts taken from reference TRBV2 and TRBJ2-5, reads EPEVTQTPSHQVTQMGQEVILRCVPISNHLYFYWYRQILGQKVEFLVSFYNNEISEKSEIFDDQFSVERPDGSNFTLKIRSTKLEDSAMYFCASKFGTSGVQETQYFGPGTRLLVL.

The CDR3 spells CASSKRPGLAIFF. As DNA, the CDR3 is TGCGCCAGCAGCAAAAGACCGGGACTAGCTATCTTCTTC. The chain couples TRBV4-3 to TRBJ2-1; 9 nucleotides match TRBD2. The CDR3 is made up of 13 amino acids. The trim removed 5 bases at V and 16 bases at J, leaving 12 bases unmatched. Germline CDR1 and CDR2: LGHNA and YSLEER.

There are many counts of this clonotype. The gene calls are TRBV5-1 and TRBJ2-7; the D gene is possibly TRBD2 (5 bases). CDR3 length: 14 residues. The V gene's germline CDR1 is SGHRS and CDR2 YFSETQ. Trimming stripped 3 bases from V and 2 bases from J, with 12 bases between. The DNA for the CDR3 is TGCGCCAGCAGCTACGCGGGTCAGACCTACGAGCAGTACTTC. Protein product: CASSYAGQTYEQYF.

This clonotype has a count of ten or more. The rearrangement joins TRBV5-1 to TRBJ2-2; D is undetermined. The CDR3 consists of 13 residues. CDR1 SGHRS and CDR2 YFSETQ come from the germline V gene. V lost 8 bases and J 6 bases, leaving 14 bases between the germline ends. CDR3 coding DNA: TGCGCCAGTGCCACGCTAGGGTCCGGGGAGCTGTTTTTT. As protein: CASATLGSGELFF.

The chain links TRBV11-2 to TRBJ2-6; possibly TRBD1 for D (6 bases). This CDR3 contains 18 residues. Germline V lookup: CDR1 SGHAT, CDR2 FQNNGV. V dropped 5 bases and J dropped 2 bases, with 19 bases sitting between them. The CDR3 region is CASSPRYGGSTGANVLTF. The CDR3 bases are TGTGCCAGCAGCCCACGGTATGGGGGCTCGACTGGGGCCAACGTCCTGACTTTC.

This clonotype was recorded many times. The chain recombines TRBV5-6 with TRBJ2-5; D remains unclear. Germline lookup yields CDR1 SGHDT and CDR2 YYEEEE. V was cut by 2 bases and J by 2 bases, with 13 bases left in between. The CDR3 sequence is 15 residues long. CDR3 region: CASSFGINEQETQYF. The CDR3 DNA is TGTGCCAGCAGCTTTGGCATTAATGAACAAGAGACCCAGTACTTC.

V and J are TRBV11-1 and TRBJ2-1, with TRBD2 identical over 15 bases. The CDR3 contains 20 residues. Trimming cost V 5 bases and J 0 bases; bases outside gene matches: 11. Germline lookup yields CDR1 SGHAT and CDR2 FQDESV (reference sequence). CDR3 protein: CASSHMGLAGGRSSYNEQFF. CDR3 bases: TGTGCCAGCAGCCACATGGGACTAGCGGGAGGAAGGAGCTCCTACAATGAGCAGTTCTTC. Using reference TRBV11-1 and TRBJ2-1 for the parts outside the CDR3, the full variable domain is EAEVAQSPRYKITEKSQAVAFWCDPISGHATLYWYRQILGQGPELLVQFQDESVVDDSQLPKDRFSAERLKGVDSTLKIQPAELGDSAMYLCASSHMGLAGGRSSYNEQFFGPGTRLTVL.

There are many counts of this clonotype. One end of the junction varies from germline; a read error may be responsible. The V and J genes are TRBV5-1 and TRBJ2-1; 10 bases agree with TRBD1. In germline, CDR1 is SGHRS, CDR2 YFSETQ. The CDR3 is 15 amino acids. As DNA, the CDR3 is TGCGCCATCAGCCCGACAGGGGGCTTCTTCAATGAGCAGTTCTTC. It is translated as CAISPTGGFFNEQFF.